The 24 T cell receptor beta chains given below trace back to one sample, sequenced in a study of vaccination effects on CD4 cells after COVID-19. Antigen-specific CD4+ T cells were expanded (with viral peptide pools) by the ViraFEST assay ahead of sequencing. Isolating CD4+ T cells followed about 10 days of culture. The table came from immunoSEQ multiplex PCR; TCRdb's copy has only in-frame clones and leaves some out. The sample includes approximately 30,000 clones, about 72% of them seen just once. For these receptors, no antigen is known. Sequenced here: CD4+ T cells from PBMCs cultured with HCoV-229E spike peptides, sampled before COVID-19 vaccination. The receptors here all came from a human donor who received a COVID-19 vaccine.

The chain combines TRBV30 with TRBJ2-7; 7 nucleotides align to TRBD2. Looked up from germline, CDR1 is GTSNPN and CDR2 is SVGIG (reference sequence). The CDR3 is 12 residues long. Trimming took 4 bases from V and 0 from J; bases not matched to a gene: 0. CDR3 residues: CAWTSGSYEQYF. The CDR3, as DNA: TGTGCCTGGACTAGCGGCTCCTACGAGCAGTACTTC.

This clone was seen more than once but under ten times. V and J are TRBV7-9 and TRBJ2-2, with 8 bases fitting TRBD2. V was clipped by 3 bases and J by 0 bases; unmatched bases: 3. CDR1 is SEHNR, CDR2 FQNEAQ, per germline (reference sequence). This CDR3 is built from 16 residues. For the CDR3, the DNA is TGTGCCAGCAGCTTCCAACTAGCGGCGAACACCGGGGAGCTGTTTTTT. This gives the protein CASSFQLAANTGELFF.

The chain uses TRBV5-1 and TRBJ2-7, with 7 nucleotides matching TRBD1. The ends lost 4 bases at V and 0 bases at J; junction bases unmatched: 4. Germline CDR1 SGHRS, CDR2 YFSETQ. This CDR3 has 14 residues. The CDR3 bases are TGCGCCAGCAGCGTGGACAGGAGCTCCTACGAGCAGTACTTC. Protein: CASSVDRSSYEQYF.

The chain links TRBV6-5 to TRBJ2-3; D call uncertain. Trimming shortened V by 5 bases and J by 1 base, and 10 bases separated the two germline ends. The CDR3 runs 14 residues. Germline V gives CDR1 MNHEY, CDR2 SVGAGI. This chain's CDR3 is CASSMDGGTDTQYF. The CDR3 DNA reads TGTGCCAGCAGTATGGACGGAGGCACAGATACGCAGTATTTT.

The V gene is TRBV5-1, the J gene TRBJ2-2, with 10 positions matching TRBD1. Germline V gene lookup returns CDR1 SGHRS and CDR2 YFSETQ. The CDR3 is made up of 15 amino acids. J was trimmed by 4 bases and V by 4 bases; bases with no gene match: 4. The CDR3 is CASSGGQGFTGELFF. CDR3 coding DNA: TGCGCCAGCAGCGGGGGACAGGGGTTCACCGGGGAGCTGTTTTTT.

The V call is TRBV7-2, the J call TRBJ2-5; a possible D gene is TRBD1 (7 bases). The CDR3 has 15 residues. Trimming removed 1 base at V and 5 bases at J, with 14 bases between. In germline, CDR1 is SGHTA, CDR2 FQGNSA. The CDR3 here is CASSLERAGGETQYF. As DNA, the CDR3 is TGTGCCAGCAGCTTAGAGCGGGCAGGGGGTGAGACCCAGTACTTC.

CDR3 region: CASSQGGNSYEQYF. The DNA for the CDR3 is TGTGCCAGCAGCCAAGGGGGGAACTCCTACGAGCAGTACTTC. The chain has TRBV3-1 (or the pseudogene TRBV3-2) and TRBJ2-7; D tentatively reads TRBD1 or TRBD2 (5 bases each). This CDR3 has 14 residues. Per the germline V gene, CDR1 is LGHDT and CDR2 is YNNKEL (reference sequence). The V end lost 1 base, the J end lost 0 bases, and 7 bases lay between the germline ends.

This clone was seen only once. The chain joins TRBV5-1 to TRBJ1-1, with D possibly TRBD1 on 6 matching bases. The CDR3 is 15 amino acids. Per the germline V gene, CDR1 is SGHRS and CDR2 is YFSETQ. Trimming removed 4 bases from V and 1 base from J, with 14 bases in between. The CDR3 reads CASSPGGGGNTEAFF. The CDR3 region has the DNA TGCGCCAGCAGCCCGGGGGGCGGAGGGAACACTGAAGCTTTCTTT.

The V gene is TRBV10-3, the J gene TRBJ1-5, with D possibly TRBD1 on 5 matching bases. V was cut by 6 bases and J by 4 bases, with 10 bases left in between. Germline-derived CDR1 and CDR2 are ENHRY and SYGVKD. The CDR3 loop spans 13 amino acids. In nucleotides, the CDR3 is TGTGCCATCAGCCCGACAGAGAATCAGCCCCAGCATTTT. The encoded protein is CAISPTENQPQHF.

The rearrangement uses TRBV27 and TRBJ2-7, with 14 bases lining up with TRBD2. The CDR3 contains 21 residues. With 6 bases clipped from V and 3 bases from J, the junction kept 22 bases outside the gene matches. Germline V lookup: CDR1 MNHEY, CDR2 SMNVEV (reference sequence). In DNA form, the CDR3 reads TGTGCCAGCAGACGAAGGGTGGCACCCGGACTAGCGGGAGGCGAGGGCTACGAGCAGTACTTC. The encoded protein is CASRRRVAPGLAGGEGYEQYF.

This clone was recorded a few times. The J gene is TRBJ2-3, the V gene TRBV3-1 (or the pseudogene TRBV3-2), with 14 bases that match TRBD2. Trimming cost V 3 bases and J 3 bases; bases outside gene matches: 8. The germline V gene encodes CDR1 LGHDT and CDR2 YNNKEL (reference sequence). This CDR3 is 18 amino acids long. CDR3 in amino acids: CASSQEGLAGGGTDTQYF. The CDR3 DNA reads TGTGCCAGCAGCCAGGAAGGACTAGCGGGGGGCGGGACAGATACGCAGTATTTT.

The V call is TRBV2, the J call TRBJ1-2; TRBD1 agrees at 10 bases. From germline, CDR1 is SNHLY and CDR2 FYNNEI. Trimming took 6 bases from V and 3 from J; bases not matched to a gene: 13. This CDR3 has 17 residues. CDR3 loop: CASSSGTGVMAYYGYTF. The CDR3 bases are TGTGCCAGCAGCTCCGGGACAGGGGTGATGGCCTACTATGGCTACACCTTC.

This rearrangement joins TRBV5-1 to TRBJ2-1; weak D call: TRBD2 (5 bases). The germline V gene has CDR1 SGHRS and CDR2 YFSETQ. The CDR3 length is 13 residues. Trimming left V 6 bases short and J 3 bases short, with 10 bases between. DNA for the CDR3: TGCGCCAGCACCCAACTAGGCTACAATGAGCAGTTCTTC. Amino acid sequence: CASTQLGYNEQFF.

This clone has a handful of counts. The genes are TRBV5-6 and TRBJ2-7; 9 bases line up with TRBD1. The ends lost 4 bases at V and 2 bases at J; junction bases unmatched: 10. Per germline, CDR1 SGHDT and CDR2 YYEEEE. This CDR3 is 16 amino acids long. CDR3 DNA: TGTGCCAGCAGCAACCCACGGGACAGGGATCCCTACGAGCAGTACTTC. Protein product: CASSNPRDRDPYEQYF.

The chain recombines TRBV12-5 with TRBJ2-3, with D possibly matching TRBD1 (5 bases). Trimming removed 2 bases from V and 5 bases from J, with 11 bases in between. The CDR3 is 14 residues long. Germline-derived CDR1 and CDR2 are LGHNT and FRNRAP. In nucleotides, the CDR3 is TGTGCTAGTGGTTTGATTCCACAGGTAGATACGCAGTATTTT. Encoded protein: CASGLIPQVDTQYF.

This chain joins TRBV4-3 and TRBJ2-5; no definite D call. Trimming shortened V by 0 bases and J by 6 bases, and 5 bases separated the two germline ends. Germline V gene sequence: CDR1 LGHNA, CDR2 YSLEER. CDR3 length: 12 amino acids. The CDR3: CASSQDGQTQYF. CDR3 coding DNA: TGCGCCAGCAGCCAAGATGGGCAGACCCAGTACTTC.

The chain is built from TRBV18 and TRBJ2-7; TRBD2 aligns across 15 bases. Germline V gene data show CDR1 as KGHSH and CDR2 as LQKENI. J lost 5 bases, V lost 5 bases, and 10 bases had no gene match. This CDR3 region has 17 residues. This chain's CDR3 is CASSGLAGGLESNEQYF. In nucleotides, the CDR3 is TGTGCCAGCTCAGGACTAGCGGGAGGGCTTGAATCTAACGAGCAGTACTTC.

This clone was seen repeatedly, ten times or more. The rearrangement uses TRBV6-6 and TRBJ2-1; the match to TRBD2 covers 10 bases. The germline gives CDR1 MNHNY, CDR2 SVGAGI (reference sequence). After removal of 6 bases from V and 7 bases from J, the junction contained 6 bases not matched to a gene. The CDR3 runs to 14 residues. The CDR3 coding sequence is TGTGCCAGCAGACGCACGACTAGCGGGAATGAGCAGTTCTTC. This translates into CASRRTTSGNEQFF.

The gene calls are TRBV7-9 and TRBJ2-3; D may be TRBD1 (5 bases). The CDR3 totals 12 residues. In germline, CDR1 is SEHNR, CDR2 FQNEAQ (reference sequence). V lost 5 bases and J 9 bases, leaving 12 bases between the germline ends. The CDR3: CASSPDTDTQYF. CDR3 DNA sequence: TGTGCCAGCAGCCCGGACACGGACACGCAGTATTTT. The full variable domain, completed using reference TRBV7-9 and TRBJ2-3, is DTGVSQNPRHKITKRGQNVTFRCDPISEHNRLYWYRQTLGQGPEFLTYFQNEAQLEKSRLLSDRFSAERPKGSFSTLEIQRTEQGDSAMYLCASSPDTDTQYFGPGTRLTVL.

The rearrangement uses TRBV27 and TRBJ2-7, with D perhaps matching TRBD2 (5 bases). V was cut by 1 base and J by 3 bases, with 13 bases left in between. The CDR3 consists of 15 residues. Germline CDR1 and CDR2: MNHEY and SMNVEV (reference sequence). The CDR3 DNA reads TGTGCCAGCAGTTTATTTTATGAGGGCAGCTACGAGCAGTACTTC. It specifies CASSLFYEGSYEQYF.

This clone has a handful of counts. The V call is TRBV2, the J call TRBJ1-1; D gene unclear. Germline V gene data show CDR1 as SNHLY and CDR2 as FYNNEI. Trimming removed 6 bases from V and 0 bases from J, with 8 bases in between. The length of the CDR3 is 13 residues. This CDR3 is CASSVDMNTEAFF. As DNA, the CDR3 is TGTGCCAGCAGCGTCGACATGAACACTGAAGCTTTCTTT.

The chain links TRBV2 to TRBJ2-7; tentatively, D is TRBD2 (6 bases). Trimming cost V 8 bases and J 0 bases, with 11 bases left between them. CDR3 length equals 13 residues. The V gene's germline CDR1 is SNHLY and CDR2 FYNNEI. The CDR3 loop reads CASGGANSYEQYF. CDR3 bases: TGTGCCAGCGGCGGGGCTAACTCCTACGAGCAGTACTTC.

In its sample, this clone was seen once. This rearrangement joins TRBV11-2 to TRBJ1-3, with D possibly TRBD1 on 6 matching bases. The V gene lost 1 base and the J gene lost 0 bases, with 16 bases spanning the gap. Germline V gene data show CDR1 as SGHAT and CDR2 as FQNNGV. CDR3 length equals 18 residues. CDR3 in amino acids: CASSLAGGGRYSGNTIYF. The CDR3 DNA reads TGTGCCAGCAGCTTAGCGGGGGGCGGCCGATACTCTGGAAACACCATATATTTT.

The chain recombines TRBV10-3 with TRBJ2-3, with no clear D. This CDR3 spans 11 amino acids. Germline CDR1 is ENHRY and CDR2 is SYGVKD. V was cut by 7 bases and J by 6 bases, with 8 bases left in between. In DNA, the CDR3 is TGTGCCATCAAGAGATCGGATACGCAGTATTTT. Protein: CAIKRSDTQYF.